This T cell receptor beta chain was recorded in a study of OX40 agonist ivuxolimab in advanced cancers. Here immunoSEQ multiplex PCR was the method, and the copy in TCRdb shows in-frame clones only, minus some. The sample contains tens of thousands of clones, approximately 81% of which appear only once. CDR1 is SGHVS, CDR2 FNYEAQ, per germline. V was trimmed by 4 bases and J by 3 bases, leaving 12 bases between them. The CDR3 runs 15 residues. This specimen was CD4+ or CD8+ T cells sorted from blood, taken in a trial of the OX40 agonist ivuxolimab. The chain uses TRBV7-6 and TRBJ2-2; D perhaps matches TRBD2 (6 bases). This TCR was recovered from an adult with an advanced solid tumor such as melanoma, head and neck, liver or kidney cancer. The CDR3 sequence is CASSSGLGDTGELFF. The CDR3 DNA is TGTGCCAGCAGCTCGGGACTTGGGGACACCGGGGAGCTGTTTTTT.